This TCR beta chain was sequenced during a study of shared clonotypes between healthy human individuals. Points from the study as a whole: The generation probabilities recorded for non-shared clonotypes fell below those of clonotypes shared by all four donors.

TCRdb's table, derived via immunoSEQ multiplex PCR, lists solely in-frame clones and lacks some. This sample yields some 2,000,000 clones, of which 85% to 95% are seen a single time; under 0.15% belongs to the top ten. Germline lookup yields CDR1 MGHRA and CDR2 YSYEKL. Losses at the gene ends were 3 bases for V and 2 bases for J; bases not matched to a gene: 12. The CDR3 consists of 17 residues. To note about this clone: Its target is not known.

The healthy adult donors were HIV-negative and reported no recent acute infections or vaccinations. Sequencing was performed on naive CD4+ T cells sorted from blood. The subset is: CD45RA+ positively selected. The chain has TRBV4-1 and TRBJ2-7, with 8 positions matching TRBD1. The receptor was derived from a man younger than 35 in good health. As DNA, the CDR3 is TGCGCCAGCAGCCAGGGAGGACAGGGTGTTAGGCCCTACGAGCAGTACTTC. It yields the protein CASSQGGQGVRPYEQYF.